This T cell receptor (beta chain) was obtained from a study of CD8+CD57+ T cells in acquired aplastic anemia. Study-wide context: Yields of DNA that came from sorted CD4+ and CD8+ cells averaged roughly 3.3 ug. Study conclusions and caveats: Patients and controls turned out to have 25 to 35 CD8+ CDR3 sequences in common.

Individuals selected for sequencing had exhibited CD8+CD57+ cell expansion on flow cytometry. Each patient carried a diagnosis of severe acquired aplastic anemia. No patient had been given any therapy when blood was sampled. Genomic DNA acted as the template from which TCR beta VDJ combination and CDR3 sequence profiling were carried out. TCRdb itself ran the reads through MiXCR, one entry per CDR3 protein. The sample shows roughly 180,000 distinct CDR3 sequences, about half of them seen only once. Concerning this clonotype itself: Its antigen is unknown.

This CDR3 comprises 14 residues. The V segment lost 10 bases and the J segment 4 bases; nucleotides outside the gene matches: 10. The germline CDR1 and CDR2 sequences are ENHRY and SYGVKD. The rearrangement uses TRBV10-3 and TRBJ2-5; TRBD1 agrees at 9 bases. The TCR sequence derives from a human donor with aplastic anemia. Sequenced material: sorted CD4+, CD8+, or CD8+CD57+ T cells (not recorded which) from PBMCs. The CDR3 sequence is CATGDRDPRETQYF. Written as DNA, the CDR3 is TGTGCCACCGGGGACAGGGACCCCCGAGAGACCCAGTACTTC.